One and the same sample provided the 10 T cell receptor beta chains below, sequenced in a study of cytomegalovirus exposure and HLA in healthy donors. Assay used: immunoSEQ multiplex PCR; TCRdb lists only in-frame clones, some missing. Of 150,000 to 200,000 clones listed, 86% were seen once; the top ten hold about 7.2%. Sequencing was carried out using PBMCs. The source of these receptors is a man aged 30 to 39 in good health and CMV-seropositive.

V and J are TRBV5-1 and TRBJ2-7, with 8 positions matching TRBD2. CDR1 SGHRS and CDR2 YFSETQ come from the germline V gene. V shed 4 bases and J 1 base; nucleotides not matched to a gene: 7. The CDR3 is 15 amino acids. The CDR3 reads CASSPGGSESYEQYF. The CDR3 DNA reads TGCGCCAGCAGCCCGGGGGGGTCAGAGTCCTACGAGCAGTACTTC.

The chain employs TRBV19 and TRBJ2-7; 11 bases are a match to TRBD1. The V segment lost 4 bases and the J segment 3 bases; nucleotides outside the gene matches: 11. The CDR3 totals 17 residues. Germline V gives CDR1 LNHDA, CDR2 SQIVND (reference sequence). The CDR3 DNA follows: TGTGCCAGTAGTACTCCCGGGACAGGGGGAAGCAGCTACGAGCAGTACTTC. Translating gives CASSTPGTGGSSYEQYF.

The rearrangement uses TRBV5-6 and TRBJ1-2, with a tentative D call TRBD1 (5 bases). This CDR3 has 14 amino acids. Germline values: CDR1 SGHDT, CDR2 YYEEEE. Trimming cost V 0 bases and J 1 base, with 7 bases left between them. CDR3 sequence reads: CASSLGQFNYGYTF. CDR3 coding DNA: TGTGCCAGCAGCTTGGGACAGTTTAACTATGGCTACACCTTC.

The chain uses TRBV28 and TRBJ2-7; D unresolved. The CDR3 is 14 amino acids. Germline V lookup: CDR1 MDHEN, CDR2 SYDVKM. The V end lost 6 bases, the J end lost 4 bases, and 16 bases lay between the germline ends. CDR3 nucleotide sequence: TGTGCCAGCAGCATTCCCCCGGCTAGGTACGAGCAGTACTTC. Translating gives CASSIPPARYEQYF.

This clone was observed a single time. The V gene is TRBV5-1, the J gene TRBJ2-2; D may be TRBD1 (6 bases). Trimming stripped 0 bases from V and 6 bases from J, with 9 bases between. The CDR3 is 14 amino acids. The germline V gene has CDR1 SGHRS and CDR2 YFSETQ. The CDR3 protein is CASSLVTGPGELFF. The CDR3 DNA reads TGCGCCAGCAGCTTGGTGACAGGCCCCGGGGAGCTGTTTTTT.

The CDR3 reads CASRRDFSYEQYF. The CDR3 region has the DNA TGTGCCAGCAGGCGGGACTTTTCCTACGAGCAGTACTTC. The V gene is TRBV27, the J gene TRBJ2-7; D might be TRBD2 (6 bases). Germline CDR1 is MNHEY and CDR2 is SMNVEV (reference sequence). The CDR3 spans 13 residues. V was cut by 6 bases and J by 1 base, with 10 bases left in between.

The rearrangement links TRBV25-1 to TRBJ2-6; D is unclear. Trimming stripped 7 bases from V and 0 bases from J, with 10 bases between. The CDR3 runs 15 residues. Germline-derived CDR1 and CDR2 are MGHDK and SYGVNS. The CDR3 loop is CASNHPDSGANVLTF. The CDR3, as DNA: TGTGCCAGCAATCACCCCGACTCTGGGGCCAACGTCCTGACTTTC.

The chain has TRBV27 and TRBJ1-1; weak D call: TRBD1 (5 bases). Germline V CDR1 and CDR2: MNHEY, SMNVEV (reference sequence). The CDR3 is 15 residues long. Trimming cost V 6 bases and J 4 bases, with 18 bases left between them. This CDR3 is CASRSQQGWITEAFF. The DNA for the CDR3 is TGTGCCAGCAGGTCGCAGCAGGGCTGGATCACTGAAGCTTTCTTT.

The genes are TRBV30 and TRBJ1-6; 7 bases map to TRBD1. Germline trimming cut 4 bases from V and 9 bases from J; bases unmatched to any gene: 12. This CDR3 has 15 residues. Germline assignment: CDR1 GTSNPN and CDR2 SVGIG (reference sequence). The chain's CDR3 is CAWTPNDREISPLHF. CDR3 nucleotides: TGTGCCTGGACCCCTAACGACAGGGAAATTTCACCCCTCCACTTT.

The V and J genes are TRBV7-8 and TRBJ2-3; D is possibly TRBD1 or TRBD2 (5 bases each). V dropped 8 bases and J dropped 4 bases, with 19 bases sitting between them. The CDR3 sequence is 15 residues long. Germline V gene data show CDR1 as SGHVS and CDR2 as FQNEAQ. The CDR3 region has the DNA TGTGCCAGCGACATGGGGCGGGTATGGGCAGATACGCAGTATTTT. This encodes CASDMGRVWADTQYF. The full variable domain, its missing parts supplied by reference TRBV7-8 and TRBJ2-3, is GAGVSQSPRYKVAKRGQDVALRCDPISGHVSLFWYQQALGQGPEFLTYFQNEAQLDKSGLPSDRFFAERPEGSVSTLKIQRTQQEDSAVYLCASDMGRVWADTQYFGPGTRLTVL.